Listed here are 4 T cell receptor beta chains from one sample, sequenced in a study of blood T cell repertoires in COVID-19. Measured with immunoSEQ multiplex PCR; TCRdb has only the in-frame clones, and not every one. The profile shows fewer than 300,000 clones, approximately 90% of them singletons. Material for sequencing was PBMCs or T cells enriched from blood (not recorded which). These receptors were taken from a man aged 18 to 35 who had recovered from COVID-19.

This chain links TRBV6-1 with TRBJ2-1, with 10 bases that match TRBD1. Per germline, CDR1 MNHNS and CDR2 SASEGT. The CDR3 length is 15 residues. V was pared by 1 base and J by 14 bases, with 11 bases of the junction left unmatched. The CDR3 loop reads CASSEGTGGVRGEFF. CDR3 bases: TGTGCCAGCAGTGAAGGGACAGGGGGAGTTCGTGGTGAGTTCTTC.

J is TRBJ2-2 and V is TRBV29-1, with TRBD1 as a possible D gene (6 bases). The CDR3 has 15 amino acids. Between the trimmed V and J ends, which lost 4 bases and 5 bases, there was a span of 17 bases. CDR1 and CDR2 (germline): SQVTM, ANQGSEA. CDR3 DNA: TGCAGCGTTGCCAGGGGTTCCTCGAGGACCGGGGAGCTGTTTTTT. Protein sequence: CSVARGSSRTGELFF.

The chain couples TRBV30 to TRBJ2-2; no reliable D call. The CDR3 runs to 14 residues. V dropped 0 bases and J dropped 0 bases, with 5 bases sitting between them. Per germline, CDR1 GTSNPN and CDR2 SVGIG (reference sequence). The CDR3 here is CAWSVLTNTGELFF. For the CDR3, the DNA is TGTGCCTGGAGTGTACTAACGAACACCGGGGAGCTGTTTTTT.

V and J are TRBV5-5 and TRBJ1-2; TRBD1 matches 8 bases. Trimming took 4 bases from V and 8 from J; bases not matched to a gene: 7. Germline V lookup: CDR1 SGHKS, CDR2 YYEKEE (reference sequence). CDR3 size: 13 residues. Written as DNA, the CDR3 is TGTGCCAGCAGCCATCAGGGGGCGGGAGGCTACACCTTC. Its translation: CASSHQGAGGYTF. Full variable domain (missing parts from reference TRBV5-5 and TRBJ1-2): DAGVTQSPTHLIKTRGQQVTLRCSPISGHKSVSWYQQVLGQGPQFIFQYYEKEERGRGNFPDRFSARQFPNYSSELNVNALLLGDSALYLCASSHQGAGGYTFGSGTRLTVV.